Below are 4 T cell receptor beta chains sequenced from a single sample in a study of T cells in Graves' hyperthyroidism and ophthalmopathy. What was amplified from RNA transcripts were TCR beta CDR3 regions. The TCR CDR3 was amplified in a first-round RT-PCR using the HTBI primer set. One entry per CDR3 protein results from TCRdb running MiXCR on the multiplex PCR reads. The sample lists 94,000 or so distinct CDR3 sequences, 51% occurring once. The sample was blood. These receptor sequences come from a woman in her thirties or forties with Graves' hyperthyroidism.

Of note for this clonotype: The junction departs from the called germline gene at one end, perhaps through a read error. This CDR3 is CASGDTTGNTIYF. The CDR3 DNA follows: TGTGCCAGCGGTGACACGACTGGAAACACCATATATTTT. This chain uses TRBV25-1 with TRBJ1-3; D ambiguous. The germline V gene has CDR1 MGHDK and CDR2 SYGVNS. The CDR3 spans 13 residues.

This clonotype was recorded many times. The chain has TRBV6-5 and TRBJ2-2; unclear D gene. The CDR3 is made up of 13 amino acids. With 0 bases removed from V and 2 bases from J, the gap between germline ends came to 1 base. Germline CDR1 and CDR2: MNHEY and SVGAGI. The CDR3 is CASSYSNTGELFF. In nucleotides, the CDR3 is TGTGCCAGCAGTTACTCAAACACCGGGGAGCTGTTTTTT.

This clonotype showed up many times. V is TRBV5-1 and J is TRBJ1-1, with a tentative D call TRBD1 (5 bases). The ends were cut back, 3 bases at V and 8 bases at J, with 11 bases in the middle. CDR3 length equals 12 residues. Germline V gives CDR1 SGHRS, CDR2 YFSETQ. CDR3 nucleotides: TGCGCCAGCAGCTCCGGACACGAAGAAGCTTTCTTT. Its protein product is CASSSGHEEAFF.

In this sample, this clonotype turned up many times. The chain employs TRBV30 and TRBJ1-1, with a tentative D call TRBD1 (5 bases). The length of the CDR3 is 12 residues. Trimming pared 3 bases from V and 0 bases from J, leaving 5 bases between. Germline values: CDR1 GTSNPN, CDR2 SVGIG (reference sequence). The CDR3 DNA follows: TGTGCCTGGAGCAGGGTGAACACTGAAGCTTTCTTT. As protein: CAWSRVNTEAFF.